This is a list of T cell receptor beta chains from one sample in a study of early T cells in non-severe SARS-CoV-2 infection. Using its own MiXCR run on the 5' RACE reads, TCRdb lists one record per CDR3 protein. Among roughly 66,000 distinct CDR3 sequences listed, 9.1% were seen once. The specimen was whole blood. Every receptor here comes from an adult who was a healthcare worker with PCR-confirmed SARS-CoV-2 infection or an uninfected control (not recorded which). Both conserved end residues are part of each CDR3. Fields, in order: D gene, clone size, J gene, V gene, CDR3 protein, CDR3 DNA. A D gene is named only where the DNA matches it firmly. A row's size may be missing; if present it is once, few, many or a size class.

d_gene: .; abundance: .; j_gene: TRBJ2-7; v_gene: TRBV3-1; CDR3aa: CASSQEGLASYEQYF; CDR3nt: TGTGCCAGCAGCCAAGAAGGTCTAGCCTCCTACGAGCAGTACTTC
d_gene: TRBD2; abundance: few; j_gene: TRBJ2-2; v_gene: TRBV5-1; CDR3aa: CASSPLAGGPGTGELFF; CDR3nt: TGCGCCAGCAGCCCCCTCGCGGGAGGGCCCGGCACCGGGGAGCTGTTTTTT
d_gene: .; abundance: .; j_gene: TRBJ1-1; v_gene: TRBV29-1; CDR3aa: CSVRPLEAFF; CDR3nt: TGCAGCGTTCGGCCCCTTGAAGCTTTCTTT
d_gene: .; abundance: many; j_gene: TRBJ1-2; v_gene: TRBV18; CDR3aa: CASRLGDGYGYTF; CDR3nt: TGTGCCAGCCGCCTTGGGGATGGCTATGGCTACACCTTC
d_gene: TRBD1; abundance: .; j_gene: TRBJ2-5; v_gene: TRBV7-3; CDR3aa: CASSFQGAHETQYF; CDR3nt: TGTGCCAGCAGCTTCCAGGGGGCGCATGAGACCCAGTACTTC
d_gene: .; abundance: .; j_gene: TRBJ2-1; v_gene: TRBV4-2; CDR3aa: CASSQQGGVYNEQFF; CDR3nt: TGTGCCAGCAGCCAACAAGGAGGGGTCTACAATGAGCAGTTCTTC
d_gene: .; abundance: few; j_gene: TRBJ2-1; v_gene: TRBV28; CDR3aa: CASSTHRGSYNEQFF; CDR3nt: TGTGCCAGCAGTACCCATAGGGGGTCCTACAATGAGCAGTTCTTC
d_gene: .; abundance: .; j_gene: TRBJ2-5; v_gene: TRBV5-1; CDR3aa: CASSSRDTETQYF; CDR3nt: TGCGCCAGCAGCTCCCGGGACACAGAGACCCAGTACTTC
d_gene: TRBD1; abundance: .; j_gene: TRBJ2-7; v_gene: TRBV6-5; CDR3aa: CASSYKFRGLGSYEQYF; CDR3nt: TGTGCCAGCAGTTACAAATTCAGGGGGCTAGGGTCCTACGAGCAGTACTTC
d_gene: .; abundance: many; j_gene: TRBJ2-2; v_gene: TRBV4-1; CDR3aa: CASTGARGTGELFF; CDR3nt: TGCGCCAGCACGGGCGCGAGGGGCACCGGGGAGCTGTTTTTT
d_gene: TRBD2; abundance: few; j_gene: TRBJ2-7; v_gene: TRBV20-1; CDR3aa: CSAKGLAAHEQYF; CDR3nt: TGCAGTGCTAAAGGACTAGCGGCTCACGAGCAGTACTTC
d_gene: .; abundance: .; j_gene: TRBJ2-5; v_gene: TRBV5-1; CDR3aa: CASSESGPRGSETQYF; CDR3nt: TGCGCCAGCAGCGAATCGGGACCCCGGGGGTCAGAGACCCAGTACTTC
d_gene: .; abundance: few; j_gene: TRBJ1-2; v_gene: TRBV28; CDR3aa: CASSFGGPSNYGYTF; CDR3nt: TGTGCCAGCAGTTTTGGGGGGCCGAGTAACTATGGCTACACCTTC
d_gene: .; abundance: few; j_gene: TRBJ2-7; v_gene: TRBV20-1; CDR3aa: CSAGGTLGSYEQYF; CDR3nt: TGCAGTGCTGGAGGGACTCTCGGGTCCTACGAGCAGTACTTC
d_gene: .; abundance: .; j_gene: TRBJ1-1; v_gene: TRBV7-8; CDR3aa: CASSLRFLGNTEAFF; CDR3nt: TGTGCCAGCAGCTTAAGGTTCTTGGGGAACACTGAAGCTTTCTTT
d_gene: TRBD2; abundance: .; j_gene: TRBJ2-3; v_gene: TRBV5-6; CDR3aa: CASSSRLAGGPTDTQYF; CDR3nt: TGTGCCAGCAGCTCCAGACTAGCGGGAGGGCCCACAGATACGCAGTATTTT
d_gene: TRBD2; abundance: many; j_gene: TRBJ2-5; v_gene: TRBV5-4; CDR3aa: CASSLWGSGREETQYF; CDR3nt: TGTGCCAGCAGCTTGTGGGGTAGCGGGAGAGAAGAGACCCAGTACTTC
d_gene: .; abundance: few; j_gene: TRBJ1-6; v_gene: TRBV27; CDR3aa: CASSFTGTPSSYNSPLHF; CDR3nt: TGTGCCAGCAGTTTTACCGGGACACCGAGCTCCTATAATTCACCCCTCCACTTT
d_gene: .; abundance: few; j_gene: TRBJ2-7; v_gene: TRBV7-8; CDR3aa: CASSLVGSGVLSEQYF; CDR3nt: TGTGCCAGCAGCTTAGTAGGTTCCGGGGTTTTAAGCGAGCAGTACTTC
d_gene: .; abundance: .; j_gene: TRBJ1-2; v_gene: TRBV20-1; CDR3aa: CSARDPTRPGYTF; CDR3nt: TGCAGTGCTAGAGACCCCACCCGACCCGGCTACACCTTC
d_gene: .; abundance: many; j_gene: TRBJ2-5; v_gene: TRBV20-1; CDR3aa: CSDQGWGQETQYF; CDR3nt: TGCAGTGACCAGGGATGGGGACAAGAGACCCAGTACTTC
d_gene: .; abundance: many; j_gene: TRBJ1-1; v_gene: TRBV10-3; CDR3aa: CAISEWVNTEAFF; CDR3nt: TGTGCCATTTCGGAATGGGTGAACACTGAAGCTTTCTTT
d_gene: TRBD2; abundance: .; j_gene: TRBJ2-7; v_gene: TRBV6-1; CDR3aa: CASSEVRASGPYEQYF; CDR3nt: TGTGCCAGCAGTGAAGTTAGGGCTAGCGGCCCGTACGAGCAGTACTTC
d_gene: .; abundance: many; j_gene: TRBJ2-6; v_gene: TRBV6-6; CDR3aa: CASSYPKGTGANVLTF; CDR3nt: TGTGCCAGCAGTTACCCCAAGGGGACTGGGGCCAACGTCCTGACTTTC
d_gene: TRBD2; abundance: .; j_gene: TRBJ2-1; v_gene: TRBV15; CDR3aa: CATSSTSGSYNEQFF; CDR3nt: TGTGCCACCAGCAGTACTAGCGGCTCCTACAATGAGCAGTTCTTC
d_gene: TRBD1; abundance: many; j_gene: TRBJ2-7; v_gene: TRBV6-5; CDR3aa: CASSRDRGKQYF; CDR3nt: TGTGCCAGCAGTAGGGACAGGGGAAAGCAGTACTTC
d_gene: .; abundance: many; j_gene: TRBJ2-2; v_gene: TRBV6-6; CDR3aa: CAVVGVDGEELFF; CDR3nt: TGTGCCGTCGTGGGGGTGGATGGAGAGGAGCTGTTTTTT
d_gene: .; abundance: .; j_gene: TRBJ2-3; v_gene: TRBV6-1; CDR3aa: CASSEARGLYTDTQYF; CDR3nt: TGTGCCAGCAGTGAAGCGCGGGGCCTGTACACAGATACGCAGTATTTT
d_gene: TRBD1; abundance: many; j_gene: TRBJ2-7; v_gene: TRBV4-1; CDR3aa: CASSHPGQELGEQYF; CDR3nt: TGCGCCAGCAGCCACCCGGGACAGGAGTTGGGGGAGCAGTACTTC
d_gene: TRBD2; abundance: few; j_gene: TRBJ2-7; v_gene: TRBV20-1; CDR3aa: CSAISGNSYEQYF; CDR3nt: TGCAGTGCAATTAGCGGGAACTCCTACGAGCAGTACTTC
d_gene: .; abundance: .; j_gene: TRBJ1-5; v_gene: TRBV6-6; CDR3aa: CASSYSGGGGKQPQHF; CDR3nt: TGTGCCAGCAGTTACTCGGGGGGAGGGGGAAAACAGCCCCAGCATTTT
d_gene: .; abundance: few; j_gene: TRBJ2-7; v_gene: TRBV20-1; CDR3aa: CSAGYSGPYEQYF; CDR3nt: TGCAGTGCGGGTTATAGCGGTCCCTACGAGCAGTACTTC
d_gene: TRBD2; abundance: .; j_gene: TRBJ2-5; v_gene: TRBV6-2/TRBV6-3; CDR3aa: CASSYTTSGRETQYF; CDR3nt: TGTGCCAGCAGTTACACGACTAGCGGGAGAGAGACCCAGTACTTC
d_gene: .; abundance: .; j_gene: TRBJ1-3; v_gene: TRBV3-1; CDR3aa: CASSTSTGNTIYF; CDR3nt: TGTGCCAGCTCTACCAGTACTGGAAACACCATATATTTT
d_gene: .; abundance: .; j_gene: TRBJ1-5; v_gene: TRBV7-9; CDR3aa: CASRLYGDQPQHF; CDR3nt: TGTGCCAGCAGGTTGTATGGGGATCAGCCCCAGCATTTT
d_gene: .; abundance: many; j_gene: TRBJ1-1; v_gene: TRBV5-8; CDR3aa: CASREKYEGTEAFF; CDR3nt: TGTGCCAGCAGGGAGAAGTACGAAGGCACTGAAGCTTTCTTT
d_gene: TRBD1; abundance: few; j_gene: TRBJ1-4; v_gene: TRBV5-4; CDR3aa: CASSLGQGGNEKLFF; CDR3nt: TGTGCCAGCAGCCTGGGACAGGGTGGCAATGAAAAACTGTTTTTT
d_gene: .; abundance: many; j_gene: TRBJ1-1; v_gene: TRBV6-1; CDR3aa: CASTEISGTGTEAFF; CDR3nt: TGTGCCAGCACCGAAATATCAGGGACCGGTACTGAAGCTTTCTTT
d_gene: TRBD1; abundance: few; j_gene: TRBJ2-5; v_gene: TRBV25-1; CDR3aa: CASSEITGTAQETQYF; CDR3nt: TGTGCCAGCAGTGAGATAACCGGGACAGCGCAAGAGACCCAGTACTTC
d_gene: TRBD2; abundance: many; j_gene: TRBJ2-7; v_gene: TRBV20-1; CDR3aa: CSARPQRLAGGNYEQYF; CDR3nt: TGCAGTGCTAGACCTCAGAGACTAGCGGGAGGAAACTACGAGCAGTACTTC
d_gene: .; abundance: .; j_gene: TRBJ1-6; v_gene: TRBV20-1; CDR3aa: CSASQQPTYYSPLHF; CDR3nt: TGCAGTGCTAGTCAACAGCCTACTTATTATTCACCCCTCCACTTT
d_gene: TRBD1; abundance: few; j_gene: TRBJ1-5; v_gene: TRBV20-1; CDR3aa: CSARNRGRLNQPQHF; CDR3nt: TGCAGTGCTCGGAACAGGGGCCGTCTCAATCAGCCCCAGCATTTT
d_gene: TRBD2; abundance: few; j_gene: TRBJ2-1; v_gene: TRBV6-5; CDR3aa: CASRSTSGSSYNEQFF; CDR3nt: TGTGCCAGCAGGTCGACTAGCGGGAGCTCCTACAATGAGCAGTTCTTC